A single sample is the source of the 8 T cell receptor beta chains below, sequenced in a study of T cells in Graves' hyperthyroidism and ophthalmopathy. Amplified TCR beta CDR3 regions derived from RNA transcripts. HTBI primers were employed in a first-round RT-PCR of the TCR CDR3. A single record per CDR3 protein comes from TCRdb applying MiXCR to the multiplex PCR reads. The top ten hold 8.2% of the sample, which has roughly 580,000 distinct CDR3 sequences, more than 45% seen once. Sequencing was carried out using peripheral blood or thyroid tissue (not recorded which). These receptors all come from a woman between 18 and 29 years old with Graves' hyperthyroidism.

V is TRBV5-1 and J is TRBJ2-3; possible D gene TRBD1, 6 bases. Trimming removed 4 bases at V and 3 bases at J, with 15 bases between. This CDR3 contains 15 residues. The germline gives CDR1 SGHRS, CDR2 YFSETQ. The CDR3 spells CASSPLTGGTDTQYF. The CDR3 DNA follows: TGCGCCAGCAGCCCCCTGACAGGAGGAACAGATACGCAGTATTTT.

The chain carries TRBV7-3 and TRBJ1-3, with D perhaps TRBD1 (5 bases). V lost 3 bases to trimming and J lost 9 bases, with 9 bases between them. This CDR3 is 12 amino acids long. Germline loops: CDR1 SGHTA, CDR2 FQGTGA. CDR3 region: CASSLGGSTIYF. The CDR3 DNA is TGTGCCAGCAGCTTGGGGGGGAGCACCATATATTTT.

The rearrangement uses TRBV20-1 and TRBJ2-6; D gene ambiguous. CDR1 and CDR2 (germline): DFQATT, SNEGSKA (reference sequence). The V end lost 1 base, the J end lost 0 bases, and 13 bases lay between the germline ends. The CDR3 length is 17 residues. Written as DNA, the CDR3 is TGCAGTGCTAGAGGTCCCCTCGGGTTCTCTGGGGCCAACGTCCTGACTTTC. It encodes CSARGPLGFSGANVLTF.

This clonotype has only one observation. The rearrangement uses TRBV12-3 or TRBV12-4 and TRBJ2-5; maybe TRBD1 (6 bases). Trimming cost V 1 base and J 3 bases, with 9 bases left between them. There are 14 residues in the CDR3. Written as DNA, the CDR3 is TGTGCCAGCAGTTTAGAGGGGGAAAAAGAGACCCAGTACTTC. It translates to CASSLEGEKETQYF.

This clonotype has a count of ten or more. The rearrangement joins TRBV2 to TRBJ1-5, with unresolved D. The CDR3 sequence is 13 residues long. Germline values: CDR1 SNHLY, CDR2 FYNNEI. The V end was cut by 8 bases, the J end by 3 bases, with 11 bases between. CDR3 coding DNA: TGTGCCAGCGCCACGAGAAACAATCAGCCCCAGCATTTT. It is translated as CASATRNNQPQHF. The full variable domain, rest sourced from reference TRBV2 and TRBJ1-5, is EPEVTQTPSHQVTQMGQEVILRCVPISNHLYFYWYRQILGQKVEFLVSFYNNEISEKSEIFDDQFSVERPDGSNFTLKIRSTKLEDSAMYFCASATRNNQPQHFGDGTRLSIL.

This rearrangement joins TRBV9 to TRBJ1-1, with D perhaps matching TRBD1 (6 bases). There are 17 residues in the CDR3. Trimming took 1 base from V and 1 from J, leaving 17 bases between them. Germline CDR1 and CDR2: SGDLS and YYNGEE. This chain's CDR3 is CASSVYERQESNTEAFF. The DNA for the CDR3 is TGTGCCAGCAGCGTATACGAACGACAGGAGTCGAACACTGAAGCTTTCTTT.

This rearrangement joins TRBV5-1 to TRBJ1-2, with D unclear. The CDR3 is 14 residues long. The germline V and J ends were trimmed by 0 bases and 2 bases, with 8 bases remaining between them. CDR1 is SGHRS, CDR2 YFSETQ, per germline. The CDR3 DNA is TGCGCCAGCAGCTTGGAGAGTGGGAACTATGGCTACACCTTC. Translating gives CASSLESGNYGYTF.

V usage is TRBV6-5 and J usage is TRBJ2-7; 7 bases match TRBD1. J lost 5 bases, V lost 3 bases, and 4 bases had no gene match. From germline, CDR1 is MNHEY and CDR2 SVGAGI. There are 13 residues in the CDR3. CDR3: CASSYTGDNEQYF. CDR3 DNA sequence: TGTGCCAGCAGTTATACAGGGGACAACGAGCAGTACTTC.